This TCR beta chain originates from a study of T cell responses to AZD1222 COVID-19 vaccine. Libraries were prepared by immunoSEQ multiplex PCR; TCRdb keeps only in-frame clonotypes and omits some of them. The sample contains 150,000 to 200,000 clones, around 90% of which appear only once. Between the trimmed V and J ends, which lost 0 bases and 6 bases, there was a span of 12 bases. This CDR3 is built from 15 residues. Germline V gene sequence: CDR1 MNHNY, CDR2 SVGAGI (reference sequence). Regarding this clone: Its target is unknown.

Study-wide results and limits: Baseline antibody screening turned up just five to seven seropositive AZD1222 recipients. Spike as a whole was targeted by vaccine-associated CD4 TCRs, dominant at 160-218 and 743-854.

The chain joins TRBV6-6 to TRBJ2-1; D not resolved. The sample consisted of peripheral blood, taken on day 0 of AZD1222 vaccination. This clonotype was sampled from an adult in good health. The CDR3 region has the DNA TGTGCCAGCAGTTACTCCGGTTCGAGCCTCAATGAGCAGTTCTTC. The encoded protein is CASSYSGSSLNEQFF.